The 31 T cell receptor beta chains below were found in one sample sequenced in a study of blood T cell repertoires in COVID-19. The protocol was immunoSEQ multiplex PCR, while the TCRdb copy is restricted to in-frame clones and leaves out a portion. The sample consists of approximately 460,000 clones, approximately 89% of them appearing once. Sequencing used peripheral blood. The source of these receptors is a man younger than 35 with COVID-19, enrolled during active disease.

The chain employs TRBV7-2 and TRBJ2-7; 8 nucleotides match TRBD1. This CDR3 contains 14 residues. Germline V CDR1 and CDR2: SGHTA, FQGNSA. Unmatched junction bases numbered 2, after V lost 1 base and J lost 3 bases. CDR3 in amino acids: CASSLGDRIYEQYF. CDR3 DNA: TGTGCCAGCAGCTTAGGGGACAGGATCTACGAGCAGTACTTC.

The CDR3 DNA sequence: TGTGCCAGCAGTGTAACCGGGACAGGGAACTTGGGGGGGTCCTATGGCTACACCTTC. It yields the protein CASSVTGTGNLGGSYGYTF. The chain joins TRBV6-1 to TRBJ1-2, with 9 bases aligning to TRBD1. CDR3 length: 19 amino acids. Germline V gene lookup returns CDR1 MNHNS and CDR2 SASEGT. V trimming: 4 bases; J trimming: 4 bases; junction bases outside the gene matches: 19.

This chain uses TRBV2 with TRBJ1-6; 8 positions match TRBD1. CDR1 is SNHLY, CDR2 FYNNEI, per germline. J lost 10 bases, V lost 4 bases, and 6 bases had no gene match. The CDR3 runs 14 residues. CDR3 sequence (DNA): TGTGCCAGCAGTGTCGACAGGGGAGGATCACCCCTCCACTTT. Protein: CASSVDRGGSPLHF.

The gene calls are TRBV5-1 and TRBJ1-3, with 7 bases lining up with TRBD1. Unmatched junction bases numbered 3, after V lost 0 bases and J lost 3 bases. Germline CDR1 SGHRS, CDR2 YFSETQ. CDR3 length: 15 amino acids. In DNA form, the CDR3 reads TGCGCCAGCAGCTTGGGACAGGGATTTGGAAACACCATATATTTT. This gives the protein CASSLGQGFGNTIYF.

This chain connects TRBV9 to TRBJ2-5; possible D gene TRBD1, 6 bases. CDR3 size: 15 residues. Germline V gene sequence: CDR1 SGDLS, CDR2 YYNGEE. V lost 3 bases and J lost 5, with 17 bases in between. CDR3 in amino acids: CASSESPGQGETQYF. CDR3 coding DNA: TGTGCCAGCAGCGAAAGCCCAGGGCAGGGGGAGACCCAGTACTTC. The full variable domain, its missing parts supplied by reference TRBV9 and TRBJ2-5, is DSGVTQTPKHLITATGQRVTLRCSPRSGDLSVYWYQQSLDQGLQFLIQYYNGEERAKGNILERFSAQQFPDLHSELNLSSLELGDSALYFCASSESPGQGETQYFGPGTRLLVL.

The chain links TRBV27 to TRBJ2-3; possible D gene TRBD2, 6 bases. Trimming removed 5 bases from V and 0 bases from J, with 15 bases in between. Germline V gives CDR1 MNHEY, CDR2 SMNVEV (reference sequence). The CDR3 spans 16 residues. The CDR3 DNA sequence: TGTGCCAGCAGTAGTTTGTTAGCGGAGAGCACAGATACGCAGTATTTT. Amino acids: CASSSLLAESTDTQYF.

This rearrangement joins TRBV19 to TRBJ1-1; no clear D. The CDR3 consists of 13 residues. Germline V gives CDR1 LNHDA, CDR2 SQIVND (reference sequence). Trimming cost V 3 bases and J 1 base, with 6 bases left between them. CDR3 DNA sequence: TGTGCCAGTAGTATGGCCCGGAACACTGAAGCTTTCTTT. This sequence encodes CASSMARNTEAFF.

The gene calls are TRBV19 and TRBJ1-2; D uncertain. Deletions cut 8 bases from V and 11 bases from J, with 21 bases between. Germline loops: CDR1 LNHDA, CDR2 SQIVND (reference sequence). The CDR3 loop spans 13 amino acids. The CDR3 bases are TGTGCCAGTCGAGGAGTGGCAGTTGGGAGGTACACCTTC. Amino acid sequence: CASRGVAVGRYTF.

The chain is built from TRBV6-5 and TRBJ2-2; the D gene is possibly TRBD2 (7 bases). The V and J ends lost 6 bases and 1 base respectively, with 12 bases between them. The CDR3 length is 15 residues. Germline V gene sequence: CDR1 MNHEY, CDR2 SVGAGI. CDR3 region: CASSRGGQNTGELFF. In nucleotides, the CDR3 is TGTGCCAGCAGCCGCGGGGGACAGAACACCGGGGAGCTGTTTTTT.

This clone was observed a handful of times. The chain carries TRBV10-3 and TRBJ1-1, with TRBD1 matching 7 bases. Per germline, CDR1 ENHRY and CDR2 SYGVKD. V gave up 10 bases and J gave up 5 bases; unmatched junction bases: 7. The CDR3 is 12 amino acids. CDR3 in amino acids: CATTGISTEAFF. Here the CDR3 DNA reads TGTGCCACGACAGGGATTAGTACTGAAGCTTTCTTT.

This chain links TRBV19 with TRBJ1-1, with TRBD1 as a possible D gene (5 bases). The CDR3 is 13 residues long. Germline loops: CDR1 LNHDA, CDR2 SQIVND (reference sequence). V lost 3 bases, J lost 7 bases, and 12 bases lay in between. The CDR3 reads CASSIGQGREAFF. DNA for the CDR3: TGTGCCAGTAGTATCGGGCAGGGCCGTGAAGCTTTCTTT.

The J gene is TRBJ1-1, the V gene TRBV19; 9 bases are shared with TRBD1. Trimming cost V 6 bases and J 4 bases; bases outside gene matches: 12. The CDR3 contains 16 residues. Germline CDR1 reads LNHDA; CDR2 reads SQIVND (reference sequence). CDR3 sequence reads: CASRIYWDRVITEAFF. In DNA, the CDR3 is TGTGCCAGTAGGATCTACTGGGACAGGGTAATCACTGAAGCTTTCTTT.

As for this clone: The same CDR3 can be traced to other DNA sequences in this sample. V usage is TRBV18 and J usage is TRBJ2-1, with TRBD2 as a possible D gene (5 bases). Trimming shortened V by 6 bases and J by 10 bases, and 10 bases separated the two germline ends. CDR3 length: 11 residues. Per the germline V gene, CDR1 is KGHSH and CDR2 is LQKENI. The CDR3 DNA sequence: TGTGCCAGCTCCCCTGGAGGAGAGCAGTTCTTC. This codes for CASSPGGEQFF.

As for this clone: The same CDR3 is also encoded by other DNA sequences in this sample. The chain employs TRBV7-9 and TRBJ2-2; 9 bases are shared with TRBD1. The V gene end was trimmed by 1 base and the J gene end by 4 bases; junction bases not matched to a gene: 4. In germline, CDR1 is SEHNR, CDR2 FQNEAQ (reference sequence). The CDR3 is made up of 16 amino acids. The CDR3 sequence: CASSLVGTGPTGELFF. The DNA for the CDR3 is TGTGCCAGCAGCTTAGTCGGGACAGGGCCCACCGGGGAGCTGTTTTTT.

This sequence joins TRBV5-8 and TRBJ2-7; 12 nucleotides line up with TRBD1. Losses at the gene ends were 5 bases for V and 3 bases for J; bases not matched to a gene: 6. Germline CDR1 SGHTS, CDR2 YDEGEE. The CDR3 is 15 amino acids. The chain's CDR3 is CASRYGTGGFYEQYF. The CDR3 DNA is TGTGCCAGCAGGTACGGGACAGGGGGCTTCTACGAGCAGTACTTC. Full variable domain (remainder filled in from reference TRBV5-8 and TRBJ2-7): EAGVTQSPTHLIKTRGQQATLRCSPISGHTSVYWYQQALGLGLQFLLWYDEGEERNRGNFPPRFSGRQFPNYSSELNVNALELEDSALYLCASRYGTGGFYEQYFGPGTRLTVT.

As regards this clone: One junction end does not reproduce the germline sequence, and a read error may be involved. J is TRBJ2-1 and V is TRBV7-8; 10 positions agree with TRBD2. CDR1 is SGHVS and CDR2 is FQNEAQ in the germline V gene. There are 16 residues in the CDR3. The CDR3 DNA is TGTGCCAGCAGCCTAGCTAGCGGGGGATCCTACAATGAGCAGTTCTTC. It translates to CASSLASGGSYNEQFF.

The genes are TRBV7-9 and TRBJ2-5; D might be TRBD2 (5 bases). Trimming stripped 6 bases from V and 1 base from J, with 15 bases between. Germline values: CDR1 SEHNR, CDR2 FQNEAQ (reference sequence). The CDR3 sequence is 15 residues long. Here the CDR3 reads CASRPPVASQETQYF. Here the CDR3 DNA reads TGTGCCAGCAGGCCACCTGTAGCGAGCCAAGAGACCCAGTACTTC.

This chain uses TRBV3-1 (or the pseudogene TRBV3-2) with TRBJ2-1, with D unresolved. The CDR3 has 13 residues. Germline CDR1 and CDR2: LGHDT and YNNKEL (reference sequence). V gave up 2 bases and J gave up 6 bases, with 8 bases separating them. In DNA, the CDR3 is TGTGCCAGCAGCCAATATAGTACCAATGAGCAGTTCTTC. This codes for CASSQYSTNEQFF.

The CDR3 nucleotides read TGTGCCAGTAGGTTCGGGAACACTGAAGCTTTCTTT. It is translated as CASRFGNTEAFF. The chain employs TRBV19 and TRBJ1-1; D uncertain. Germline V gene data show CDR1 as LNHDA and CDR2 as SQIVND (reference sequence). V shed 6 bases and J shed 1 base, with 6 bases lying between them. The CDR3 has 12 residues.

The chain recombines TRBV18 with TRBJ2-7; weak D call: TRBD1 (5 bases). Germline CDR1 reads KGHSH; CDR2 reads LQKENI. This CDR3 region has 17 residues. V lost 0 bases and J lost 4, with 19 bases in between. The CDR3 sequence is CASSPPLGQPLDYEQYF. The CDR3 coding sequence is TGTGCCAGCTCACCACCGTTGGGGCAGCCCCTAGATTACGAGCAGTACTTC.

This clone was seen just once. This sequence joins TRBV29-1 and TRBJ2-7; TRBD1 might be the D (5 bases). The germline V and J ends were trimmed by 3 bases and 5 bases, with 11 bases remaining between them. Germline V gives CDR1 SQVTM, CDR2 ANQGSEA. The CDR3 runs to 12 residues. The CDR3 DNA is TGCAGCGTTGACCAGGGTACCGACGAGCAGTACTTC. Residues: CSVDQGTDEQYF.

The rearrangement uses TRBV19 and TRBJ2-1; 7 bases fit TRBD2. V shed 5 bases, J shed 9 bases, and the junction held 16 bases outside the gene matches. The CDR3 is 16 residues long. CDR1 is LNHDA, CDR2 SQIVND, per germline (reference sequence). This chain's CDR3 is CASSPRLASIGSEQFF. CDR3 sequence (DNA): TGTGCCAGTAGTCCCCGACTAGCATCCATTGGAAGTGAGCAGTTCTTC.

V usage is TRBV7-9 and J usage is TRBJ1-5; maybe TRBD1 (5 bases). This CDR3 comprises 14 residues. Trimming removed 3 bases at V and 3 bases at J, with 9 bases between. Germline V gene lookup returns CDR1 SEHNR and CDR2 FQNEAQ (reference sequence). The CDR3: CASSFGGNNQPQHF. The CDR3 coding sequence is TGTGCCAGCAGCTTCGGGGGTAACAATCAGCCCCAGCATTTT.

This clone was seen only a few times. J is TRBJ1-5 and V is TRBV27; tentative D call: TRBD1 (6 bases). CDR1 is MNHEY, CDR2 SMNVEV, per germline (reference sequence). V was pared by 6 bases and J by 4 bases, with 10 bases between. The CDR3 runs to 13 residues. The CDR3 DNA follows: TGTGCCAGCAGCCGACAGGTAAATCAGCCCCAGCATTTT. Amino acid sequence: CASSRQVNQPQHF.

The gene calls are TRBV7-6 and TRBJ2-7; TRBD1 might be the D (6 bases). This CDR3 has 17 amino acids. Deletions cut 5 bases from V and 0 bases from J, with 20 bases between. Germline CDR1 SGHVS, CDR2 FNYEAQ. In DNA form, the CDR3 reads TGTGCCAGCAGCCCAAGAGTTGGGACACAGAGCTCCTACGAGCAGTACTTC. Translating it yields CASSPRVGTQSSYEQYF.

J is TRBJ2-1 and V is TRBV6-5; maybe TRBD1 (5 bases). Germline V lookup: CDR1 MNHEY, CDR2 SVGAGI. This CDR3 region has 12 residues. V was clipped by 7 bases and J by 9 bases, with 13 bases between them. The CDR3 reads CASKGRVGEQFF. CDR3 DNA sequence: TGTGCCAGCAAAGGCAGGGTGGGTGAGCAGTTCTTC.

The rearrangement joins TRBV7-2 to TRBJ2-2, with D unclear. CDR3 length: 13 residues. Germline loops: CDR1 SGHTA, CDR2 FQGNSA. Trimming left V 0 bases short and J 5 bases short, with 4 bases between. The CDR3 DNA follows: TGTGCCAGCAGCTTAGCGGCAACCGGGGAGCTGTTTTTT. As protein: CASSLAATGELFF.

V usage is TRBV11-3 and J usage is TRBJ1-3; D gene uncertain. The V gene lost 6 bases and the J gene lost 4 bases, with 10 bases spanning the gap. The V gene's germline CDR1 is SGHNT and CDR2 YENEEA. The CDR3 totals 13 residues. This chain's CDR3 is CASSDYGGNTIYF. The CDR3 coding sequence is TGTGCCAGCAGTGACTACGGGGGAAACACCATATATTTT.

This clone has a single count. CDR3 protein: CASSLDRLAVQETQYF. CDR3 sequence (DNA): TGTGCCAGCAGCTTAGATCGATTGGCGGTACAAGAGACCCAGTACTTC. The rearrangement links TRBV11-3 to TRBJ2-5, with D hard to call. CDR1 SGHNT and CDR2 YENEEA come from the germline V gene. Trimming stripped 0 bases from V and 2 bases from J, with 13 bases between. This CDR3 spans 16 amino acids.

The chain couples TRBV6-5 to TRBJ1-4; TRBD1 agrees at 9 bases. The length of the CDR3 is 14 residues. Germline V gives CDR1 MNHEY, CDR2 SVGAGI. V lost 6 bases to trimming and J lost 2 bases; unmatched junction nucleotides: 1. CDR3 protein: CASRDRGTNEKLFF. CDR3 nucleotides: TGTGCCAGCAGGGACAGGGGCACTAATGAAAAACTGTTTTTT.

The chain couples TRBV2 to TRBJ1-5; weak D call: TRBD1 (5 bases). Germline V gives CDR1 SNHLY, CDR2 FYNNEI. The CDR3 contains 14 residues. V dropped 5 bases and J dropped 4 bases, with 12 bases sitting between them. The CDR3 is CASSQDTLNQPQHF. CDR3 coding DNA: TGTGCCAGCAGTCAGGACACCCTTAATCAGCCCCAGCATTTT.